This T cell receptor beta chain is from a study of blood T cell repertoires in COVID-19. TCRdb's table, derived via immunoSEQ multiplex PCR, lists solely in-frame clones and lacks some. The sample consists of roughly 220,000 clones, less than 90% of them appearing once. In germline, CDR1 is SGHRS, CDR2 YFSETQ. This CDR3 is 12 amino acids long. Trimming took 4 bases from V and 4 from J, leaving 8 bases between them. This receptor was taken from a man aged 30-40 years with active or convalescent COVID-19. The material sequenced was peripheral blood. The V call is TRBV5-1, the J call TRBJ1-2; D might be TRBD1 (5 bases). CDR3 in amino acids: CASSRDSYGYTF. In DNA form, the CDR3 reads TGCGCCAGCAGCCGAGACAGCTATGGCTACACCTTC.